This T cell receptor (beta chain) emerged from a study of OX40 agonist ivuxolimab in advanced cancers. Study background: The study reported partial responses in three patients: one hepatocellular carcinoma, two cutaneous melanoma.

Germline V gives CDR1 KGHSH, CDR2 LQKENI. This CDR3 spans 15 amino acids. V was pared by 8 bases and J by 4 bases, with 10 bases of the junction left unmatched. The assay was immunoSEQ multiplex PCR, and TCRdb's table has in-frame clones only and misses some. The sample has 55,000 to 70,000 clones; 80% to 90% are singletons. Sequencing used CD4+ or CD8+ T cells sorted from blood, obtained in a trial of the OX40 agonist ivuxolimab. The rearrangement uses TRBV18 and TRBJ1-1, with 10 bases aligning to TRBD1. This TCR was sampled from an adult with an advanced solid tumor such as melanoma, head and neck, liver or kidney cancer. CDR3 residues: CASAGTGVDGTEAFF. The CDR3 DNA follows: TGTGCCAGCGCAGGGACAGGGGTCGATGGCACTGAAGCTTTCTTT.